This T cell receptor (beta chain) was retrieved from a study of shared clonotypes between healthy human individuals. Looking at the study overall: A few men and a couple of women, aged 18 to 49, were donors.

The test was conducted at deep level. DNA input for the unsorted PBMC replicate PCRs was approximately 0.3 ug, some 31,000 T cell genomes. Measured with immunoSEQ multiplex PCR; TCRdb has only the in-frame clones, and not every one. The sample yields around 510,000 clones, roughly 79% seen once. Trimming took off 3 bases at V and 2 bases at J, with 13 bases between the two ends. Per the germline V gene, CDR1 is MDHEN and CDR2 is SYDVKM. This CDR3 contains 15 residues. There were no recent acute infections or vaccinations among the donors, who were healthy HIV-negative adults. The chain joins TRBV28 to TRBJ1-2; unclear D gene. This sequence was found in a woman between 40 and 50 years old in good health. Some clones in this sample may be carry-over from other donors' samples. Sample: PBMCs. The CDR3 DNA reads TGTGCCAGCAGTTTTACACTAAACTCCAACTATGGCTACACCTTC. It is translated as CASSFTLNSNYGYTF.